The sequence of this TCR beta chain was determined in a study of cytomegalovirus exposure and HLA in healthy donors. General observations from the study: Per a prior analysis, the majority of TCR beta V segments were productive roughly 87% or roughly 30% of the time. Reportedly, a later analysis found an Asian-associated ancestry cluster had fewer N-insertions than the approximately 600-donor mean.

The CDR3 totals 14 residues. V trimming: 5 bases; J trimming: 2 bases; junction bases outside the gene matches: 6. CDR1 MNHEY and CDR2 SVGAGI come from the germline V gene. A note on this clone: Its target is not known.

The PCR contained 60 Vbeta and 13 Jbeta primers. As processed by the authors: In a later analysis, of 79 million or so unique beta chains, 9 million to 11 million appeared in at least two donors. The assay was immunoSEQ multiplex PCR, and TCRdb's table has in-frame clones only and misses some. V and J calls plus clone size are reproduced from that table; the DNA served to infer D and trimming. The sample has almost 200,000 clones; roughly 80% are singletons. The chain employs TRBV6-5 and TRBJ2-7; 7 nucleotides align to TRBD1. The receptor was isolated from a male donor in good health and CMV-seropositive. Material for sequencing was PBMCs. The CDR3 region is CASSIGTETYEQYF. For the CDR3, the DNA is TGTGCCAGCAGTATCGGGACAGAAACCTACGAGCAGTACTTC.